Listed below are T cell receptor beta chains from one sample, sequenced in a study of CD8 T cells in Susac syndrome. MiXCR, applied by TCRdb to the immunoSEQ multiplex PCR reads, yields one record per CDR3 protein. The sample records around 110,000 distinct CDR3 sequences, roughly 94% being singletons. The sequencing input was CD8+ T cells from PBMCs. The receptors come from a human donor with Susac syndrome. The CDR3 runs from the conserved cysteine through the conserved F or W. The D gene is left open where the match is weak. Clone size is shown for a subset of rows, as once, few, many or a class of expanded clone.

TRBV20-1	TRBD1	NA	TRBJ2-7	TGCAGTGCTAGAGGACAGGGGGCGAGCTACGAGCAGTACTTC	CSARGQGASYEQYF
TRBV20-1	NA	NA	TRBJ2-3	TGCAGTGCTAGAGATCGGAAATTGGGAGATACGCAGTATTTT	CSARDRKLGDTQYF
TRBV29-1	TRBD1	NA	TRBJ1-3	TGCAGCGCCGTGCCGGGACAGGGGACCTTCTCTGGAAACACCATATATTTT	CSAVPGQGTFSGNTIYF
TRBV5-6	NA	NA	TRBJ2-1	TGTGCCAGCAGCTGGAGGAGTGAGCAGTTCTTC	CASSWRSEQFF
TRBV11-2	NA	NA	TRBJ1-1	TGTGCCAGCAGCTTAGGATGGGGAAACACTGAAGCTTTCTTT	CASSLGWGNTEAFF
TRBV13	TRBD1	once	TRBJ2-7	TGTGCCAGCAGCCATTCGGACAGGGCATACGAGCAGTACTTC	CASSHSDRAYEQYF
TRBV27	NA	NA	TRBJ1-5	TGTGCCAGCAGCGCAACAGGGACTCAGCCCCAGCATTTT	CASSATGTQPQHF
TRBV29-1	TRBD1	NA	TRBJ2-1	TGCAGCGTTCCCGACAGGGTCATGGATGAGCAGTTCTTC	CSVPDRVMDEQFF
TRBV4-1	NA	NA	TRBJ2-3	TGCGCCAGCAGCCACTGGGACTTGAGCACAGATACGCAGTATTTT	CASSHWDLSTDTQYF
TRBV9	NA	NA	TRBJ2-3	TGTGCCAGCAGCGTAGAACCGGCCAGGGCAGATACGCAGTATTTT	CASSVEPARADTQYF